Included here is one T cell receptor beta chain sequence, with context. Its antigen is still unknown. The sample is drawn from a study of beta chain features in type 1 diabetes. Whole-study findings and limits: People with Type 1 diabetes carried modestly yet significantly shorter TCRB CDR3s in all four CD4+ subsets.

CDR1 is SGHTA, CDR2 FQGNSA, per germline. The CDR3 covers 15 residues. Between the trimmed V and J ends, which lost 3 bases and 0 bases, there was a span of 12 bases. Expressed TCRB transcripts got sequenced, as all isolated RNA was reverse transcribed. TCRdb's copy holds only in-frame clones and misses some; the assay was immunoSEQ multiplex PCR. The sample lists around 250,000 clones; 24% were seen once. Sequences were obtained from naive CD4+ T cells from blood. This TCR derives from a woman in her thirties with type 1 diabetes. The V and J genes are TRBV7-2 and TRBJ2-7; D is unresolved. This CDR3 is CASSLSPRSSYEQYF. The CDR3, as DNA: TGTGCCAGCAGCTTGAGTCCCCGATCCTCCTACGAGCAGTACTTC.